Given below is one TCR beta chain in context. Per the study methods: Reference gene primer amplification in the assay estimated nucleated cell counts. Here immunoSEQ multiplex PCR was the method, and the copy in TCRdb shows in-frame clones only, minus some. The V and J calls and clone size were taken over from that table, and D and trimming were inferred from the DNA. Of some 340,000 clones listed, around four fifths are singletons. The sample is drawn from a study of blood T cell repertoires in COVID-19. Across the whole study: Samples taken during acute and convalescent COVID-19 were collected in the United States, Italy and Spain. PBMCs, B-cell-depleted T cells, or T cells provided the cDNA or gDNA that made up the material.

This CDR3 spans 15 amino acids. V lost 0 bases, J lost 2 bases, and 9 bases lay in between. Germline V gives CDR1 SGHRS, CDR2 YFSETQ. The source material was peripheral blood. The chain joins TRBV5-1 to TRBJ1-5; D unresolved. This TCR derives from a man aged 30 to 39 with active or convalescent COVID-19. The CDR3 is CASSLGPGGNQPQHF. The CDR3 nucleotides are TGCGCCAGCAGCTTGGGCCCCGGTGGCAATCAGCCCCAGCATTTT.